A single sample is the source of the 30 T cell receptor beta chains below, sequenced in a study of cytomegalovirus exposure and HLA in healthy donors. The PCR ran on 60 Vbeta and 13 Jbeta primers. The data were produced by immunoSEQ multiplex PCR, yet TCRdb's version contains in-frame clones alone and is incomplete. The data show some 98,000 clones, around 76% seen once. Sequencing used PBMCs. Every receptor here comes from a human donor in good health.

The V gene is TRBV7-2, the J gene TRBJ2-1; a weak D match, TRBD1 (7 bases). CDR1 is SGHTA and CDR2 is FQGNSA in the germline V gene. The CDR3 loop spans 15 amino acids. Trimming pared 0 bases from V and 8 bases from J, leaving 14 bases between. CDR3 bases: TGTGCCAGCAGCTTAGCGCTCGGCAGGGGGGATGAGCAGTTCTTC. Translated, it gives CASSLALGRGDEQFF.

V and J are TRBV5-1 and TRBJ2-1; TRBD2 matches at 7 bases. V lost 7 bases, J lost 0 bases, and 7 bases stayed unmatched. In germline, CDR1 is SGHRS, CDR2 YFSETQ. There are 15 residues in the CDR3. The CDR3 DNA follows: TGCGCCAGCCACTTAGCGGGTAGCTCCTACAATGAGCAGTTCTTC. Translated: CASHLAGSSYNEQFF.

V gene TRBV5-1 combines with J gene TRBJ1-4; tentatively, D is TRBD1 (5 bases). The V gene's germline CDR1 is SGHRS and CDR2 YFSETQ. The CDR3 spans 14 residues. V gave up 2 bases and J gave up 4 bases, with 9 bases separating them. CDR3 protein: CASSFSRDNEKLFF. CDR3 nucleotide sequence: TGCGCCAGCAGCTTCTCCAGGGATAATGAAAAACTGTTTTTT.

In its sample, this clone was seen once. V gene TRBV19 combines with J gene TRBJ1-5; TRBD1 matches at 9 bases. This CDR3 contains 15 residues. The J segment lost 6 bases and the V segment lost 3 bases, leaving 6 bases of the junction unmatched. From germline, CDR1 is LNHDA and CDR2 SQIVND (reference sequence). Here the CDR3 reads CASSMATGGTQPQHF. The CDR3 region has the DNA TGTGCCAGTAGTATGGCGACAGGGGGGACTCAGCCCCAGCATTTT.

The rearrangement links TRBV6-6 to TRBJ2-7, with D perhaps matching TRBD2 (6 bases). V gave up 6 bases and J gave up 3 bases, with 15 bases separating them. There are 14 residues in the CDR3. Per germline, CDR1 MNHNY and CDR2 SVGAGI (reference sequence). Here the CDR3 DNA reads TGTGCCAGCAGCCCCCCCCCGGGGGTCTACGAGCAGTACTTC. Protein sequence: CASSPPPGVYEQYF.

The chain uses TRBV5-1 and TRBJ1-2; unclear D gene. This CDR3 contains 16 residues. From germline, CDR1 is SGHRS and CDR2 YFSETQ. V dropped 4 bases and J dropped 0 bases, with 16 bases sitting between them. The CDR3 protein is CASSEEPELANYGYTF. The CDR3 DNA is TGCGCCAGCAGCGAAGAACCGGAGTTAGCTAACTATGGCTACACCTTC.

The chain has TRBV2 and TRBJ2-4; 8 nucleotides align to TRBD1. Trimming removed 6 bases from V and 3 bases from J; junction bases left unmatched: 7. This CDR3 has 15 amino acids. Germline V gene data show CDR1 as SNHLY and CDR2 as FYNNEI. CDR3 sequence reads: CASRTQGAGKNIQYF. The CDR3 DNA follows: TGTGCCAGCAGAACTCAGGGGGCGGGCAAAAACATTCAGTACTTC.

V gene TRBV4-2 combines with J gene TRBJ2-2; 8 nucleotides match TRBD2. The V and J ends lost 2 bases and 5 bases, in that order; junction bases with no gene match: 10. Germline values: CDR1 LGHNA, CDR2 YNFKEQ. This CDR3 has 17 amino acids. This CDR3 reads CASSQSAGGAMTGELFF. The CDR3 DNA sequence: TGTGCCAGCAGCCAATCTGCCGGGGGGGCAATGACCGGGGAGCTGTTTTTT.

The genes are TRBV6-5 and TRBJ1-2; D is ambiguous. V lost 6 bases to trimming and J lost 7 bases, with 18 bases between them. The CDR3 spans 14 residues. Germline V gives CDR1 MNHEY, CDR2 SVGAGI. The CDR3 nucleotides read TGTGCCAGCAGGAGGAGCCTAGAAGGCGGTGGCTACACCTTC. Its protein product is CASRRSLEGGGYTF.

J is TRBJ2-7 and V is TRBV6-6; D might be TRBD1 (8 bases). The germline V gene has CDR1 MNHNY and CDR2 SVGAGI (reference sequence). The CDR3 has 14 residues. Trimming stripped 7 bases from V and 7 bases from J, with 20 bases between. In nucleotides, the CDR3 is TGTGCCAGCACTCCGGTGGGGGGGACAGGAGAGCAGTACTTC. Residues: CASTPVGGTGEQYF.

The J gene is TRBJ2-6, the V gene TRBV5-1, with D unresolved. The CDR3 contains 19 residues. The germline V and J ends were trimmed by 0 bases and 0 bases, with 16 bases remaining between them. The germline V gene encodes CDR1 SGHRS and CDR2 YFSETQ. The CDR3 region is CASSLAGQSVLSGANVLTF. The CDR3 bases are TGCGCCAGCAGCTTGGCTGGCCAGAGCGTGCTCTCTGGGGCCAACGTCCTGACTTTC.

Here the CDR3 DNA reads TGTGCCTGGAGTTTAAGAGGTGAAGCTTTCTTT. Protein: CAWSLRGEAFF. The chain recombines TRBV30 with TRBJ1-1; D is ambiguous. The germline V gene encodes CDR1 GTSNPN and CDR2 SVGIG (reference sequence). This CDR3 contains 11 residues. V was clipped by 2 bases and J by 7 bases, with 8 bases between them.

This clone was counted a single time. The V and J genes are TRBV4-2 and TRBJ2-5, with 12 positions matching TRBD2. The CDR3 spans 19 residues. From germline, CDR1 is LGHNA and CDR2 YNFKEQ. Unmatched junction bases numbered 17, after V lost 4 bases and J lost 5 bases. The DNA for the CDR3 is TGTGCCAGCAGCCGACTGCGGGGGACTAGCGGGCCTAACTGGGAGACCCAGTACTTC. It is translated as CASSRLRGTSGPNWETQYF.

As DNA, the CDR3 is TGTGCCAGTAGTACGAGGGACAGTATGAACACTGAAGCTTTCTTT. Protein product: CASSTRDSMNTEAFF. The chain combines TRBV19 with TRBJ1-1; 7 positions match TRBD1. CDR3 length equals 15 residues. From germline, CDR1 is LNHDA and CDR2 SQIVND (reference sequence). Trimming cost V 4 bases and J 0 bases; bases outside gene matches: 5. The complete variable domain, with remaining parts taken from reference TRBV19 and TRBJ1-1, reads DGGITQSPKYLFRKEGQNVTLSCEQNLNHDAMYWYRQDPGQGLRLIYYSQIVNDFQKGDIAEGYSVSREKKESFPLTVTSAQKNPTAFYLCASSTRDSMNTEAFFGQGTRLTVV.

J is TRBJ2-7 and V is TRBV15, with D unclear. Trimming cost V 1 base and J 2 bases, with 12 bases left between them. Germline values: CDR1 LNHNV, CDR2 YYDKDF (reference sequence). CDR3 length: 15 residues. CDR3 nucleotides: TGTGCCACCAGCAGAGGAGGCGGAAGAACCTACGAGCAGTACTTC. Protein: CATSRGGGRTYEQYF.

This clone was counted between two and nine times. The chain links TRBV6-1 to TRBJ2-7; D perhaps matches TRBD2 (6 bases). The CDR3 has 14 amino acids. Trimming cost V 7 bases and J 4 bases, with 17 bases left between them. CDR1 is MNHNS and CDR2 is SASEGT in the germline V gene. CDR3 protein: CASNPLARKYEQYF. CDR3 DNA sequence: TGTGCCAGCAACCCTCTAGCGAGAAAATACGAGCAGTACTTC.

CDR3 in amino acids: CASSRDREAGELFF. The CDR3 bases are TGTGCCAGCAGCAGGGACAGGGAAGCCGGGGAGCTGTTTTTT. The J gene is TRBJ2-2, the V gene TRBV11-3; 9 bases fit TRBD1. V dropped 5 bases and J dropped 6; count of bases not matched to a gene: 4. The CDR3 sequence is 14 residues long. CDR1 is SGHNT, CDR2 YENEEA, per germline. The full variable domain, in which reference TRBV11-3 and TRBJ2-2 provide the parts outside the CDR3, is EAGVVQSPRYKIIEKKQPVAFWCNPISGHNTLYWYLQNLGQGPELLIRYENEEAVDDSQLPKDRFSAERLKGVDSTLKIQPAELGDSAVYLCASSRDREAGELFFGEGSRLTVL.

The gene calls are TRBV21-1 and TRBJ2-2; the table calls TRBD2, which could not be checked here. TRBV21-1 is a pseudogene segment. This CDR3 is built from 13 residues. The CDR3 protein is CASSKVITGELFF. As DNA, the CDR3 is TGTGCCAGCAGCAAAGTTATCACCGGGGAGCTGTTTTTT.

The gene calls are TRBV30 and TRBJ1-1; D may be TRBD1 (5 bases). Trimming stripped 3 bases from V and 3 bases from J, with 14 bases between. This CDR3 contains 14 residues. The germline CDR1 and CDR2 sequences are GTSNPN and SVGIG (reference sequence). This CDR3 is CAWRFGGRDTEAFF. The CDR3 region has the DNA TGTGCCTGGAGGTTCGGGGGGAGGGACACTGAAGCTTTCTTT.

The V call is TRBV29-1, the J call TRBJ1-2; D is unresolved. Trimming removed 3 bases at V and 14 bases at J, with 7 bases between. From germline, CDR1 is SQVTM and CDR2 ANQGSEA. The CDR3 extends over 8 amino acids. Here the CDR3 reads CSVDYGTF. The CDR3 DNA sequence: TGCAGCGTTGATTACGGGACCTTC. The full variable domain, its missing parts supplied by reference TRBV29-1 and TRBJ1-2, is SAVISQKPSRDICQRGTSLTIQCQVDSQVTMMFWYRQQPGQSLTLIATANQGSEATYESGFVIDKFPISRPNLTFSTLTVSNMSPEDSSIYLCSVDYGTFGSGTRLTVV.

This clone was seen just once. This chain links TRBV15 with TRBJ2-5; 13 bases align to TRBD2. V dropped 3 bases and J dropped 4; count of bases not matched to a gene: 17. This CDR3 has 20 residues. In germline, CDR1 is LNHNV, CDR2 YYDKDF (reference sequence). In nucleotides, the CDR3 is TGTGCCACCAGCAGTTTGACTAGCGGGAGGTCCCCATATAGACGAGAGACCCAGTACTTC. It translates to CATSSLTSGRSPYRRETQYF. The full variable domain, completed using reference TRBV15 and TRBJ2-5, is DAMVIQNPRYQVTQFGKPVTLSCSQTLNHNVMYWYQQKSSQAPKLLFHYYDKDFNNEADTPDNFQSRRPNTSFCFLDIRSPGLGDTAMYLCATSSLTSGRSPYRRETQYFGPGTRLLVL.

This clone was counted once. Here the CDR3 reads CASSDRVYEQYF. The CDR3 DNA follows: TGTGCCAGCTCCGACAGGGTTTACGAGCAGTACTTC. V usage is TRBV11-2 and J usage is TRBJ2-7, with 7 bases lining up with TRBD1. The V segment lost 8 bases and the J segment 4 bases; nucleotides outside the gene matches: 5. Germline V gene sequence: CDR1 SGHAT, CDR2 FQNNGV. The CDR3 covers 12 residues.

J is TRBJ1-1 and V is TRBV7-9; a weak D match, TRBD1 (5 bases). Trimming stripped 8 bases from V and 0 bases from J, with 10 bases between. CDR3 length: 13 amino acids. Germline V gene lookup returns CDR1 SEHNR and CDR2 FQNEAQ (reference sequence). CDR3 protein: CASGGLVNTEAFF. CDR3 in DNA: TGTGCCAGCGGGGGACTTGTGAACACTGAAGCTTTCTTT.

The V call is TRBV5-1, the J call TRBJ1-2; maybe TRBD1 (6 bases). The CDR3 is made up of 15 amino acids. V lost 4 bases and J lost 0, with 13 bases in between. CDR1 and CDR2 from the germline V gene are SGHRS and YFSETQ. In DNA, the CDR3 is TGCGCCAGCAGCCCACGGACAGTAGCTAACTATGGCTACACCTTC. Amino acids: CASSPRTVANYGYTF.

This clone came up a few times. This chain links TRBV11-3 with TRBJ2-3; D is possibly TRBD2 (6 bases). The CDR3 has 14 residues. The V gene's germline CDR1 is SGHNT and CDR2 YENEEA. V lost 5 bases and J lost 7, with 16 bases in between. CDR3 residues: CASSLRGSTNTQYF. CDR3 bases: TGTGCCAGCAGCCTGCGGGGTTCGACTAATACGCAGTATTTT.

The chain carries TRBV11-2 and TRBJ2-5, with 14 positions matching TRBD2. This CDR3 spans 15 amino acids. Germline lookup yields CDR1 SGHAT and CDR2 FQNNGV. J lost 7 bases, V lost 5 bases, and 6 bases had no gene match. This CDR3 is CASSLGLAGGWTQYF. The CDR3 DNA reads TGTGCCAGCAGCCTCGGACTAGCGGGAGGCTGGACCCAGTACTTC.

The chain has TRBV5-1 and TRBJ1-6, with 9 bases fitting TRBD1. This CDR3 is built from 18 residues. Germline V CDR1 and CDR2: SGHRS, YFSETQ. With V trimmed by 4 bases and J by 0 bases, 8 bases remained unmatched. The DNA for the CDR3 is TGCGCCAGCAGCGCCCGGGACAGGGAAAGCTCCTATAATTCACCCCTCCACTTT. Translated, it gives CASSARDRESSYNSPLHF.

V usage is TRBV7-9 and J usage is TRBJ2-5; D is possibly TRBD1 (6 bases). V was trimmed by 5 bases and J by 4 bases, leaving 20 bases between them. This CDR3 region has 16 residues. CDR1 and CDR2 from the germline V gene are SEHNR and FQNEAQ (reference sequence). The CDR3 region has the DNA TGTGCCAGCAGCCCCTCCGGGCAGGGGTTTTTAGAGACCCAGTACTTC. This sequence encodes CASSPSGQGFLETQYF.

V is TRBV19 and J is TRBJ2-5, with 7 bases identical to TRBD1. Losses at the gene ends were 2 bases for V and 5 bases for J; bases not matched to a gene: 14. Germline-derived CDR1 and CDR2 are LNHDA and SQIVND (reference sequence). This CDR3 comprises 17 residues. The CDR3 DNA reads as TGTGCCAGTAGTATACCCCTGGGCCTAGGGGGCCGGGAGACCCAGTACTTC. It translates to CASSIPLGLGGRETQYF.

The chain recombines TRBV7-2 with TRBJ1-5; TRBD1 matches at 7 bases. CDR1 is SGHTA, CDR2 FQGNSA, per germline. Trimming cost V 4 bases and J 7 bases; bases outside gene matches: 22. The CDR3 sequence is 19 residues long. CDR3 sequence: CASSSKVSLWDSPGQPQHF. CDR3 nucleotides: TGTGCCAGCAGCTCAAAAGTTTCCCTTTGGGACAGTCCGGGCCAGCCCCAGCATTTT.